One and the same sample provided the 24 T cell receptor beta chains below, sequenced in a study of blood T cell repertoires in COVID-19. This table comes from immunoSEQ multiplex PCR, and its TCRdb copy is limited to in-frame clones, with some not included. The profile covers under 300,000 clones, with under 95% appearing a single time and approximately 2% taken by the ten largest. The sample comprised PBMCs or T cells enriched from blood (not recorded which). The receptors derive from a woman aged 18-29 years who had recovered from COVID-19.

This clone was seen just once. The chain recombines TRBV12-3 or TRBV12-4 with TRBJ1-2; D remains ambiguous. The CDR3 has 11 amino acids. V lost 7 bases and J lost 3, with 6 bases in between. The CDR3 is CASTLDYGYTF. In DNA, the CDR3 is TGTGCCAGCACCCTTGACTATGGCTACACCTTC.

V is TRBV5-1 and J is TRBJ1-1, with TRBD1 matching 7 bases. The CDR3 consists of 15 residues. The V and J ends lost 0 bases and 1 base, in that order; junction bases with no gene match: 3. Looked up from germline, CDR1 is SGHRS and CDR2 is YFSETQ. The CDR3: CASSLDRGGNTEAFF. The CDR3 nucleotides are TGCGCCAGCAGCTTGGACAGGGGCGGGAACACTGAAGCTTTCTTT.

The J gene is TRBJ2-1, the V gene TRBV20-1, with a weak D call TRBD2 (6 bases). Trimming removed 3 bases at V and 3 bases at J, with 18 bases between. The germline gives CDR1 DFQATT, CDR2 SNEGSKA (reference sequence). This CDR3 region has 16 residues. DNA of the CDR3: TGCAGTGCTAGTCAAGCTAGCGTAGTAATCTACAATGAGCAGTTCTTC. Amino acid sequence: CSASQASVVIYNEQFF.

CDR3 in amino acids: CASSYGQGSNEKLFF. Written as DNA, the CDR3 is TGTGCCAGCAGCTACGGACAGGGCTCTAATGAAAAACTGTTTTTT. This chain joins TRBV11-3 and TRBJ1-4, with TRBD1 matching over 8 bases. The CDR3 has 15 amino acids. Looked up from germline, CDR1 is SGHNT and CDR2 is YENEEA. The ends lost 4 bases at V and 3 bases at J; junction bases unmatched: 4.

The CDR3 sequence: CASSVGTTGNTIYF. The CDR3 DNA reads as TGTGCCAGCAGCGTTGGGACAACTGGAAACACCATATATTTT. The J gene is TRBJ1-3, the V gene TRBV9; possibly TRBD1 for D (6 bases). Germline CDR1 and CDR2: SGDLS and YYNGEE. This CDR3 is 14 amino acids long. V dropped 2 bases and J dropped 2 bases, with 8 bases sitting between them.

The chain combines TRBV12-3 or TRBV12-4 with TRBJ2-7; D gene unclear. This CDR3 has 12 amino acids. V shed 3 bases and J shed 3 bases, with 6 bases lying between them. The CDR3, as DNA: TGTGCCAGCAGTTTCTTAGACTACGAGCAGTACTTC. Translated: CASSFLDYEQYF.

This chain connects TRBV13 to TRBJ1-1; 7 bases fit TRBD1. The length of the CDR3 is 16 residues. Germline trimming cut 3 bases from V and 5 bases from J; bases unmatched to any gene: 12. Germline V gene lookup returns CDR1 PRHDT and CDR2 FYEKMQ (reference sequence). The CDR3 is CASSFLIRTGDTEAFF. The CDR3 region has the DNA TGTGCCAGCAGCTTCCTAATACGGACAGGAGATACTGAAGCTTTCTTT.

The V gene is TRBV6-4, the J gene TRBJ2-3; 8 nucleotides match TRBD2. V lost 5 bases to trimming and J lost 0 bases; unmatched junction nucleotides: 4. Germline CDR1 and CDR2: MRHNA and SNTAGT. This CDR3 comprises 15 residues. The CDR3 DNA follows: TGTGCCAGCAGTCCCAGCGGGAGAAGCACAGATACGCAGTATTTT. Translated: CASSPSGRSTDTQYF.

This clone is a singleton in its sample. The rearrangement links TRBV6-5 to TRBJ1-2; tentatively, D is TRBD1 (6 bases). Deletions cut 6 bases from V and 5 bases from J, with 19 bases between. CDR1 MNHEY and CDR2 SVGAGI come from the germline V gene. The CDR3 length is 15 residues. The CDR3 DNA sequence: TGTGCCAGCAGGACCGCATTACAGGGTTATTATGGCTACACCTTC. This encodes CASRTALQGYYGYTF.

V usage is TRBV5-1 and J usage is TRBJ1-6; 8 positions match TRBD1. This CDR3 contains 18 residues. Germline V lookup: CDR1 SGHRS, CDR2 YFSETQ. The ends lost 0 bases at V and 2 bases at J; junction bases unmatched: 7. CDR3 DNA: TGCGCCAGCAGCTTGGCGGGGGACAGGTTCACCTATAATTCACCCCTCCACTTT. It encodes CASSLAGDRFTYNSPLHF.

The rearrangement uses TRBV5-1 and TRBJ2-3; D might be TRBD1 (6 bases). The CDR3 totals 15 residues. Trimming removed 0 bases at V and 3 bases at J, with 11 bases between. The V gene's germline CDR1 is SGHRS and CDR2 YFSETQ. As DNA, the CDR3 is TGCGCCAGCAGCTTGGGACAGGTTTTGACAGATACGCAGTATTTT. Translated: CASSLGQVLTDTQYF.

CDR3 in DNA: TGCGCCAGCAGCTTGGCAGGGCAGAACACTGAAGCTTTCTTT. This codes for CASSLAGQNTEAFF. The genes are TRBV5-1 and TRBJ1-1, with a possible D match to TRBD1 (5 bases). The CDR3 is made up of 14 amino acids. The ends were cut back, 0 bases at V and 1 base at J, with 7 bases in the middle. Germline loops: CDR1 SGHRS, CDR2 YFSETQ.

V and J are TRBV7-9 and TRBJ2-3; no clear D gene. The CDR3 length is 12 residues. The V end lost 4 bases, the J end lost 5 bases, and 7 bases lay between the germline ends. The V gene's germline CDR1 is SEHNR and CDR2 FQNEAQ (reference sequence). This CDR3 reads CASSSVRDTQYF. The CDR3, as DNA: TGTGCCAGCAGCTCAGTTCGAGATACGCAGTATTTT.

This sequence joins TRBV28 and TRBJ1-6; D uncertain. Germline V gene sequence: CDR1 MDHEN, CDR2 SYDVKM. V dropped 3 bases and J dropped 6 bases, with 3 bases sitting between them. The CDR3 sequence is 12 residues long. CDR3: CASSFSNSPLHF. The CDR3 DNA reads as TGTGCCAGCAGTTTCAGTAATTCACCCCTCCACTTT.

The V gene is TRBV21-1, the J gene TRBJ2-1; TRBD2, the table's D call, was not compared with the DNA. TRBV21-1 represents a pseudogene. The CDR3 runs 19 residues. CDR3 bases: TGTGCCAGCAGTGGGGTATCAATACAGACTAGCGGGTGGTACAATGAGCAGTTCTTC. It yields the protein CASSGVSIQTSGWYNEQFF.

CDR3: CASSLFSGGGSDTQYF. CDR3 nucleotides: TGCGCCAGCAGCTTATTTAGCGGGGGAGGATCAGATACGCAGTATTTT. The rearrangement links TRBV5-1 to TRBJ2-3; TRBD2 agrees at 9 bases. Germline CDR1 SGHRS, CDR2 YFSETQ. The trim removed 2 bases at V and 4 bases at J, leaving 8 bases unmatched. This CDR3 is 16 amino acids long.

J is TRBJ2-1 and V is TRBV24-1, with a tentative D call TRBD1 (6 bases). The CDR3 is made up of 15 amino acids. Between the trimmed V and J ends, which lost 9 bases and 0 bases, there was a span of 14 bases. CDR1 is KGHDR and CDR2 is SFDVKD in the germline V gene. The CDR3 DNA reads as TGTGCCACCTGTCAGGGGCCGGACTCCTACAATGAGCAGTTCTTC. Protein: CATCQGPDSYNEQFF.

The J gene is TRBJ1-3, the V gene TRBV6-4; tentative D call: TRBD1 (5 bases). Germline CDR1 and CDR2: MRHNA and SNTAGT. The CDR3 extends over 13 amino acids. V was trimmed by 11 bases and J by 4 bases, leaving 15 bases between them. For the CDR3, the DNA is TGTGCCCCTCCGCGGGGCGAGGGAAACACCATATATTTT. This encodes CAPPRGEGNTIYF.

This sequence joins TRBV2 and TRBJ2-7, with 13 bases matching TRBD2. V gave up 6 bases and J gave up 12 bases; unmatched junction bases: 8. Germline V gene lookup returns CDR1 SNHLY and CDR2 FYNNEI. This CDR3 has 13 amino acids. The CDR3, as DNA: TGTGCCAGCAGCCGAGGACTAGCGGGGGTGCGGTACTTC. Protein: CASSRGLAGVRYF.

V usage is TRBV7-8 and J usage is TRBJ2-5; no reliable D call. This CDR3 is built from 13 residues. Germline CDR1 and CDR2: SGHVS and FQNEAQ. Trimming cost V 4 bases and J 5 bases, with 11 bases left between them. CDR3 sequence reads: CASSSRSSETQYF. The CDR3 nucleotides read TGTGCCAGCAGCTCCCGGAGCAGTGAGACCCAGTACTTC.

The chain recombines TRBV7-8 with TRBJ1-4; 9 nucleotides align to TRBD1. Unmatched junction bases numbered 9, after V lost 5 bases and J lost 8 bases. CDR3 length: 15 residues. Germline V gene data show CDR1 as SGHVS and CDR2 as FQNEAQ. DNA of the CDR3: TGTGCCAGCAGCGCAAGGACAGGGGTAGGGGAAAAACTGTTTTTT. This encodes CASSARTGVGEKLFF.

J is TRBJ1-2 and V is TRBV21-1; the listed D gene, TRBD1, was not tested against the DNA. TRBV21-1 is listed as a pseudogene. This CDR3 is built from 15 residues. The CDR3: CASSKKGTGRRGYTF. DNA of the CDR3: TGTGCCAGCAGCAAAAAGGGCACAGGGCGAAGGGGCTACACCTTC.

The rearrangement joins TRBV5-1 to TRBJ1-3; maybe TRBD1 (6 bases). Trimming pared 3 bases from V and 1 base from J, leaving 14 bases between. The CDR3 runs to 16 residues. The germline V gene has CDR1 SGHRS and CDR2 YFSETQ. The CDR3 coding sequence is TGCGCCAGCAGCTCGACAGGTGGGATTTCTGGAAACACCATATATTTT. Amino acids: CASSSTGGISGNTIYF.

The CDR3 DNA reads as TGTGCCAGCAGTCTACAGGGGAACACTGAAGCTTTCTTT. Its translation: CASSLQGNTEAFF. The chain couples TRBV6-2 or TRBV6-3 to TRBJ1-1; a weak D match, TRBD1 (6 bases). CDR1 and CDR2 (germline): MNHEY, SVGEGT. Trimming removed 5 bases from V and 1 base from J, with 8 bases in between. This CDR3 spans 13 amino acids.